This TCR beta chain comes out of a study of blood T cell repertoires in COVID-19. Assay used: immunoSEQ multiplex PCR; TCRdb lists only in-frame clones, some missing. Among more than 85,000 clones listed, 70% to 85% were seen once. The sequenced material came from peripheral blood. This TCR was recovered from a man aged 55 to 70 with acute or convalescent COVID-19.

CDR3 protein: CASSSPGTSGWYEQFF. In DNA form, the CDR3 reads TGCGCCAGCAGCTCGCCCGGGACTAGCGGGTGGTATGAGCAGTTCTTC. The chain employs TRBV4-1 and TRBJ2-1; 12 nucleotides align to TRBD2. The V gene end was trimmed by 5 bases and the J gene end by 8 bases; junction bases not matched to a gene: 10. CDR1 is MGHRA, CDR2 YSYEKL, per germline. The CDR3 length is 16 residues.